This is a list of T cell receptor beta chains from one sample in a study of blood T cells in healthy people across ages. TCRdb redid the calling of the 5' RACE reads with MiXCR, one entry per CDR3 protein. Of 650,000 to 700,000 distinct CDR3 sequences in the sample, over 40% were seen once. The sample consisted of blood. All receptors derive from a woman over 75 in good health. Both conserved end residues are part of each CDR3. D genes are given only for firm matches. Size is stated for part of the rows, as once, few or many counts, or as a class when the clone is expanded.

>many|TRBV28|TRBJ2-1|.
TGTGCCAGCACCGGATTCTCCTACAATGAGCAGTTCTTC
CASTGFSYNEQFF
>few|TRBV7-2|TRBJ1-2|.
TGTGCCAGCAGCTCACCGGGACCGGGGGTTGACACCTTC
CASSSPGPGVDTF
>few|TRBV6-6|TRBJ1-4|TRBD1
TGTGCCAGCAACCCAACCGGGACAGGGGCTGAAAAACTGTTTTTT
CASNPTGTGAEKLFF
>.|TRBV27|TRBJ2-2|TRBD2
TGTGCCAGCAGATCATGGACTAGCGGGAACACCGGGGAGCTGTTTTTT
CASRSWTSGNTGELFF
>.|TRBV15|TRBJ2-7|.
TGTGCCACCGCGGAGACAAGAAGCTCCTACGAGCAGTACTTC
CATAETRSSYEQYF
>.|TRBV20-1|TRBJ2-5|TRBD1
TGCAGTGCTAAGGGACCGGGACAGGGGGGAGGTGAGCAGTACTTC
CSAKGPGQGGGEQYF
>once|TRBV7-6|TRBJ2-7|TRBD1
TGTGCCAGCAGCTTAGACGGGCAGGGGGCCTACGAGCAGTACTTC
CASSLDGQGAYEQYF
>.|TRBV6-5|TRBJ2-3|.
TGTGCCAGCAGTTACAGGGCCTGGACACCTCAACGCACAGATACGCAGTATTTT
CASSYRAWTPQRTDTQYF
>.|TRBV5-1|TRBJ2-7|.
TGCGCCAGCAGCTTGATACCGACAGCCTACGAGCAGTACTTC
CASSLIPTAYEQYF
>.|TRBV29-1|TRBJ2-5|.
TGCAGCGTTGGACAGATACAAGAGACCCAGTACTTC
CSVGQIQETQYF
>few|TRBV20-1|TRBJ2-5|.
TGCAGTGCTACCGGTACTGGGGAGACCCAGTACTTC
CSATGTGETQYF
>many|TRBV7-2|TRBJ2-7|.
TGTGCCAGCAGCCATCGACAAGGACCCTACGAGCAGTACTTC
CASSHRQGPYEQYF
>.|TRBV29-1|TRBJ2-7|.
TGCAGCGTTGTGAGGGGGATGGACGAGCAGTACTTC
CSVVRGMDEQYF
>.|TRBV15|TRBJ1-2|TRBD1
TGTGCCACTTCTAACAGGGGCGGCTACACCTTC
CATSNRGGYTF
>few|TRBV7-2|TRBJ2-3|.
TGTGCCAGCAGCTTACGGCGGGGCACAGATACGCAGTATTTT
CASSLRRGTDTQYF
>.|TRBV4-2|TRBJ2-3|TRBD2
TGTGCCAGCAGCCAAGATTCCCCGGTGGGTCGGCGGGGGGCAGCAGATACGCAGTATTTT
CASSQDSPVGRRGAADTQYF
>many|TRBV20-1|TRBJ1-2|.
TGCAGTGCACCAGTAGCTAACTATGGCTACACCTTC
CSAPVANYGYTF
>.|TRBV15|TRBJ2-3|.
TGTGCCACCAGCGTGAGTGTGGCAGATACGCAGTATTTT
CATSVSVADTQYF
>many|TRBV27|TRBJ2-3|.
TGTGCCAGCAGATCCCCTTGGACAGTCACAGATACGCAGTATTTT
CASRSPWTVTDTQYF
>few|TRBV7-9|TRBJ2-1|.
TGTGCCAGCAGCCCAGAGAGGGTGTCGCACAATGAGCAGTTCTTC
CASSPERVSHNEQFF
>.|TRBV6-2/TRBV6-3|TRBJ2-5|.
TGTGCCAGCAGACCTGACAGATTCCAAGAGACCCAGTACTTC
CASRPDRFQETQYF
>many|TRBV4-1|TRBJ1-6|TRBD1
TGCGCCAGCAGCCAGGGACAGAGGATCTCCTATAATTCACCCCTCCACTTT
CASSQGQRISYNSPLHF
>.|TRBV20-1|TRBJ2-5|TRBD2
TGCAGTGCTAGGTCTGGCAGCGGGGGGGACCAAGAGACCCAGTACTTC
CSARSGSGGDQETQYF
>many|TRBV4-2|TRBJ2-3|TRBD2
TGTGCCAGCAGCCAAGGAGGAATAGCGGGAGGAGGGGGAGATACGCAGTATTTT
CASSQGGIAGGGGDTQYF
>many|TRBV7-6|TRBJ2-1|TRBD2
TGTGCCAGCAGCCTTAGATGGGCGCCTAGCGGGTACAATGAGCAGTTCTTC
CASSLRWAPSGYNEQFF
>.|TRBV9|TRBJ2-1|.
TGTGCCAGCAGCGTAGAGTCCTACCCAGGCGTGGATGAGCAGTTCTTC
CASSVESYPGVDEQFF
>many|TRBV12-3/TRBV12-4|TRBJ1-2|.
TGTGCCAGCAGTTTAGTAGCGTTCGGTGGCTACACCTTC
CASSLVAFGGYTF
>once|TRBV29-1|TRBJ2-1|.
TGCAGCGTTGAGGTTGGGCAGTTCTTC
CSVEVGQFF
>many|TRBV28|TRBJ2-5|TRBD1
TGTGCCAGCAGTTTAGATGGGACAGGGCAAGAGACCCAGTACTTC
CASSLDGTGQETQYF
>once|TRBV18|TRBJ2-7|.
TGTGCCAGCTCACCATCGGACGGGGACTACGAGCAGTACTTC
CASSPSDGDYEQYF
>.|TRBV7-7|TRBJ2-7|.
TGTGCCAGCAGCTTAGGGCCATCGGAGGCCTACGAGCAGTACTTC
CASSLGPSEAYEQYF
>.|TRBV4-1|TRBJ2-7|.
TGCGCCAGCAGCCAAGTACTTTTGGGGTTCTACGAGCAGTACTTC
CASSQVLLGFYEQYF
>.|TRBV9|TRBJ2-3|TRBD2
TGTGCCAGCAGCGTAAACGACCCGACTAGCGGGAGGGATGGTGCACCAGATACGCAGTATTTT
CASSVNDPTSGRDGAPDTQYF